This T cell receptor beta chain emerged from a study of type 1 regulatory T cells. Study background: This in vitro CD4 product, T-allo10, is enriched for Tr1 cells and alloantigen-specific. Points from the study as a whole: Compared with non-type 1 regulatory T cells, type 1 regulatory T cells showed a more restricted TCR repertoire.

Each CDR3 protein gets one entry after TCRdb re-called the reads with MiXCR. This table has tens of thousands of distinct CDR3 sequences, less than 25% appearing once. This clonotype has just a few counts. Antigen unknown. This TCR was recovered from a human donor in good health. Sequencing was done on a sample of cultured type 1 regulatory T (Tr1) cells, either the whole culture or a sorted fraction (not recorded which).

The CDR3 loop reads CATRGGSFGGTQYF. CDR3 nucleotide sequence: TGTGCCACCCGCGGCGGCTCCTTTGGGGGTACGCAGTATTTT. The V and J genes are TRBV10-3 and TRBJ2-3; D is possibly TRBD1 or TRBD2 (5 bases each). The CDR3 is 14 residues long. Per the germline V gene, CDR1 is ENHRY and CDR2 is SYGVKD. V lost 10 bases to trimming and J lost 8 bases, with 22 bases between them.